Ten or more counts support the clone carrying this T cell receptor beta chain. This sample was included in a study of CD8 T cells in ankylosing spondylitis. V trimming: 3 bases; J trimming: 6 bases; junction bases outside the gene matches: 4. Germline CDR1 LGHDT, CDR2 YNNKEL (reference sequence). The CDR3 totals 14 residues. TCRdb itself ran the 5' RACE reads through MiXCR, one entry per CDR3 protein. The top ten hold 30% to 45% of the sample, which has 15,000 to 20,000 distinct CDR3 sequences, approximately 7.6% seen once. The genes are TRBV3-1 and TRBJ2-4; 8 bases agree with TRBD1. This receptor was obtained from a male donor with ankylosing spondylitis or in good health (not recorded which). The specimen sequenced was blood. CDR3 nucleotides: TGTGCCAGCAGCCAGTCAGGGGGCGCAAACATTCAGTACTTC. It yields the protein CASSQSGGANIQYF.